This TCR beta chain was documented in a study of spatial heterogeneity in lung cancer (dated by TCRdb to between 2019 and 2020). Study-level background: Beta-chain transcripts were consistently detected in greater numbers than alpha-chain transcripts, which likely reflects a higher abundance of beta-chain transcripts. At surgery, roughly 220 tumor regions, around 68 matched nontumor lung samples and 45 to 60 PBMC samples were TCR-sequenced for both alpha and beta chains. Nonsynonymous mutation counts, determined by whole-exome sequencing of tumor tissue, were related to features of the TCR repertoire. In non-small cell lung cancer, the study made a quantitative comparison of TCR alpha and beta repertoires among multiple tumor regions, matched nontumor lung and blood. In the raw uncorrected reads, each unique combination of TCR and UMI appeared more than ten times on average. Beyond this particular receptor, the publication reports: Ubiquitous expanded tumor TCRs were found in blood more often at tumor resection than at routine follow-up. Confirming at a functional level the hypothesis that regional TCRs recognize regional mutations was considered to require additional single-cell paired TCR alpha and beta sequencing.

Explained via the paper, the time point label denotes: sample taken at primary tumor resection. Whole RNA extracted from tumor and nontumor lung tissue, or from cryopreserved PBMC samples, was used for TCR sequencing without cell sorting. Samples were obtained from fewer than 80 patients with early-stage, untreated non-small cell lung cancer from the lung TRACERx cohort. Only patients for whom sufficient RNA was available from at least two tumor regions were selected for TCR sequencing. The germline V gene provides CDR1 ENHRY and CDR2 SYGVKD. V and J are truncated by 8 bases and 0 bases respectively, leaving an intervening sequence of 13 bases. The CDR3 numbers 15 residues from cysteine through phenylalanine. Solely the CDR3 DNA is kept, with 45 bases framed from the first base. This clonotype was detected a few times. Its antigen remains undetermined. Per-nucleotide qualities are absent, and no much larger clonotype sits a single base away.

Library creation used 5' RACE. The sequencer was a NextSeq 500. To allow correction of PCR and sequencing errors, the TCR library protocol tagged every TCR cDNA molecule with a unique molecular identifier. The authors' analysis ran thus. TCR identification, UMI-based error correction and CDR3 extraction were all carried out with Decombinator tools. Expanded TCRs were defined as those above a frequency of 2 per 1,000, corresponding to the top 1% of the tumor frequency distribution. Renyi diversity was calculated using the R vegan package after each repertoire was subsampled 100 times to 5,000 TCRs. CDR3 similarity networks were constructed using string-kernel similarity of amino acid triplets, with links drawn between CDR3s whose pairwise similarity was above 0.82. In TCRdb, the public reads were trimmed at Q25 with fastp and aligned with MiXCR, with productive beta chains retained. CDR3 protein sequences are deduplicated, and each keeps its most common genes and DNA. The V and J calls reflect TCRdb's pipeline rather than the authors' work. Within this sample are around 89,000 distinct CDR3 sequences, with over 9.5% of them counted one time only. Of the sample, roughly 41% falls within the top ten clones.

This receptor was obtained from a male donor with early-stage non-small cell lung cancer. This chain is built from TRBV10-3 and TRBJ2-2; 5 matching bases give a weak D call of TRBD2. The source material was PBMCs, sampled at surgery. The CDR3 loop reads CAIGIRGPNTGELFF. Here is the DNA: TGTGCCATCGGAATTCGGGGTCCGAACACCGGGGAGCTGTTTTTT.